This T cell receptor beta chain originates from a study of cytomegalovirus exposure and HLA in healthy donors. Donors were ostensibly healthy at sampling, although undocumented immune exposures were probable. Comments on this clone: Its cognate antigen is unknown.

The PCR contained 60 Vbeta and 13 Jbeta primers. Per the original data handling: Unique TCR beta chains numbered 80 million to 95 million in a later analysis, with roughly 10 million shared. The data were produced by immunoSEQ multiplex PCR, yet TCRdb's version contains in-frame clones alone and is incomplete. V and J calls and clone size are as listed in that table; D and trimming were resolved from the DNA. The sample shows about 87,000 clones, approximately 69% of them seen only once. Trimming pared 3 bases from V and 0 bases from J, leaving 6 bases between. The CDR3 runs to 14 residues. Germline V gene data show CDR1 as LNHDA and CDR2 as SQIVND (reference sequence). Whole-study findings and limits: No immune exposure information besides CMV serostatus was available.

The TCR was taken from a man aged 25 to 40 in good health and CMV-seropositive. V is TRBV19 and J is TRBJ1-3; unclear D gene. Sequenced input: PBMCs. The CDR3 coding sequence is TGTGCCAGTAGTATCCTAGGCTCTGGAAACACCATATATTTT. This sequence encodes CASSILGSGNTIYF. The full variable domain, completed using reference TRBV19 and TRBJ1-3, is DGGITQSPKYLFRKEGQNVTLSCEQNLNHDAMYWYRQDPGQGLRLIYYSQIVNDFQKGDIAEGYSVSREKKESFPLTVTSAQKNPTAFYLCASSILGSGNTIYFGEGSWLTVV.